One sample yielded the 29 T cell receptor beta chains listed below, sequenced in a study of regulatory T cells in long-lasting Graves disease. The authors built TCR beta libraries using iRepertoire HTBI primers and Arm-PCR of CDR3 regions. A single record per CDR3 protein comes from TCRdb applying MiXCR to the multiplex PCR reads. Here the sample spans 450,000 to 600,000 distinct CDR3 sequences, 15% to 20% being singletons. As for time point: newly diagnosed GD, antithyroid drugs for less than 3 months. The TCR library was made from RNA extracted from PBMCs. The sample was also reused in another study, on T cells in Graves' hyperthyroidism and ophthalmopathy.

The material was peripheral blood mononuclear cells (PBMCs), obtained at new diagnosis, from a patient treated with antithyroid drugs. The receptors were sampled from a man in his forties with Graves disease.

This clonotype was picked up many times. CDR3 loop: CASRPLRGGLNTEAFF. DNA of the CDR3: TGTGCCAGCAGACCCCTGAGGGGGGGGCTAAACACTGAAGCTTTCTTT. The chain recombines TRBV6-1 with TRBJ1-1, with D perhaps matching TRBD1 (6 bases). The CDR3 sequence is 16 residues long. CDR1 and CDR2 (germline): MNHNS, SASEGT. V dropped 6 bases and J dropped 2 bases, with 19 bases sitting between them.

This clonotype showed up many times. This chain uses TRBV29-1 with TRBJ2-3; maybe TRBD1 (6 bases). Germline V gene lookup returns CDR1 SQVTM and CDR2 ANQGSEA. The CDR3 has 14 residues. V lost 5 bases to trimming and J lost 2 bases, with 14 bases between them. The CDR3 nucleotides read TGCAGCGTTACGGGACACGGTGACACAGATACGCAGTATTTT. Its protein product is CSVTGHGDTDTQYF.

This chain uses TRBV25-1 with TRBJ2-1; 9 bases match TRBD1. This CDR3 is 15 amino acids long. The ends lost 3 bases at V and 10 bases at J; junction bases unmatched: 10. The germline CDR1 and CDR2 sequences are MGHDK and SYGVNS. The DNA for the CDR3 is TGTGCCAGCAGTGACCGCCTACAGGGGGCAAGGGAGCAGTTCTTC. Residues: CASSDRLQGAREQFF. Looking up the rest from reference TRBV25-1 and TRBJ2-1 gives the full variable domain: EADIYQTPRYLVIGTGKKITLECSQTMGHDKMYWYQQDPGMELHLIHYSYGVNSTEKGDLSSESTVSRIRTEHFPLTLESARPSHTSQYLCASSDRLQGAREQFFGPGTRLTVL.

This clonotype was counted ten times or more. The rearrangement links TRBV28 to TRBJ2-7; 11 nucleotides align to TRBD2. V was clipped by 4 bases and J by 4 bases; unmatched bases: 15. This CDR3 is built from 18 residues. Looked up from germline, CDR1 is MDHEN and CDR2 is SYDVKM. The CDR3 loop is CASSSHTPTSGSFYEQYF. The CDR3 DNA reads as TGTGCCAGCAGTTCGCATACCCCAACTAGCGGGAGTTTTTACGAGCAGTACTTC.

The table lists this clonotype with many counts. The chain joins TRBV24-1 to TRBJ2-5, with a weak D call TRBD2 (7 bases). The V gene lost 4 bases and the J gene lost 1 base, with 15 bases spanning the gap. The CDR3 totals 16 residues. Germline-derived CDR1 and CDR2 are KGHDR and SFDVKD. CDR3 loop: CATSDPGRGRQETQYF. The CDR3 region has the DNA TGTGCCACCAGTGACCCGGGGCGGGGGCGCCAAGAGACCCAGTACTTC.

The chain employs TRBV2 and TRBJ2-2; no definite D call. V was shortened by 7 bases and J by 5 bases, with 8 bases between the two germline ends. The CDR3 spans 12 residues. Germline CDR1 SNHLY, CDR2 FYNNEI. CDR3 bases: TGTGCCAGCACGGAGTTAACCGGGGAGCTGTTTTTT. Translating gives CASTELTGELFF.

This sequence joins TRBV6-9 and TRBJ1-5, with TRBD1 identical over 9 bases. The CDR3 has 15 residues. The germline gives CDR1 MNHGY, CDR2 SVAAGI. V dropped 4 bases and J dropped 2; count of bases not matched to a gene: 3. The CDR3 sequence is CASSWGTGRNQPQHF. Here the CDR3 DNA reads TGTGCCAGCAGTTGGGGGACAGGGCGCAATCAGCCCCAGCATTTT.

At least ten counts were recorded for this clonotype. The chain recombines TRBV3-1 with TRBJ2-7; 14 bases align to TRBD2. The CDR3 covers 16 residues. From germline, CDR1 is LGHDT and CDR2 YNNKEL (reference sequence). V was clipped by 4 bases and J by 4 bases; unmatched bases: 6. In DNA form, the CDR3 reads TGTGCCAGCAGCCCGGGACTAGCGGGAGAATTATACGAGCAGTACTTC. As protein: CASSPGLAGELYEQYF.

The gene calls are TRBV2 and TRBJ2-7; 9 bases align to TRBD2. Unmatched junction bases numbered 4, after V lost 6 bases and J lost 4 bases. The CDR3 has 13 amino acids. Germline CDR1 SNHLY, CDR2 FYNNEI. This chain's CDR3 is CASSGTSRYEQYF. CDR3 DNA: TGTGCCAGCAGCGGGACTAGCAGATACGAGCAGTACTTC.

On this clonotype: The CDR3 does not close with the conserved phenylalanine or tryptophan, likely indicating a read error. J is TRBJ2-7 and V is TRBV12-3 or TRBV12-4, with D possibly being TRBD1 (5 bases). V was clipped by 1 base and J by 1 base, with 8 bases between them. The CDR3 sequence is 14 residues long. The CDR3 region has the DNA TGTGCCAGCAGTTTAGAGGGGCTTTCCTACGAGCAGTACTCC. Its translation is CASSLEGLSYEQYS.

This clonotype was counted a few times. This chain connects TRBV6-1 to TRBJ2-2, with 13 nucleotides matching TRBD2. Losses at the gene ends were 6 bases for V and 4 bases for J; bases not matched to a gene: 2. The CDR3 consists of 15 residues. Germline CDR1 reads MNHNS; CDR2 reads SASEGT. The CDR3 sequence: CASRTSGRFTGELFF. CDR3 coding DNA: TGTGCCAGCAGGACTAGCGGGAGGTTCACCGGGGAGCTGTTTTTT.

The chain has TRBV10-2 and TRBJ2-1; D gene ambiguous. CDR3 length: 14 amino acids. Germline V lookup: CDR1 WSHSY, CDR2 SAAADI. V shed 0 bases and J shed 6 bases, with 9 bases lying between them. CDR3 DNA sequence: TGCGCCAGCAGTGAGTCGTGGGGATTCAATGAGCAGTTCTTC. Translated, it gives CASSESWGFNEQFF.

J is TRBJ1-2 and V is TRBV6-2 or TRBV6-3; a possible D gene is TRBD1 (5 bases). This CDR3 is 16 amino acids long. CDR1 is MNHEY and CDR2 is SVGEGT in the germline V gene. Trimming pared 0 bases from V and 6 bases from J, leaving 17 bases between. In DNA, the CDR3 is TGTGCCAGCAGTTACTCGAACAGGCGTGCTTATGATGGCTACACCTTC. This sequence encodes CASSYSNRRAYDGYTF.

This clonotype came up a few times. This chain links TRBV11-2 with TRBJ1-5; D is perhaps TRBD1 (6 bases). Between the trimmed V and J ends, which lost 0 bases and 4 bases, there was a span of 10 bases. CDR3 length equals 15 residues. Germline V lookup: CDR1 SGHAT, CDR2 FQNNGV. In nucleotides, the CDR3 is TGTGCCAGCAGCTTAGACAGGGGACCTAATCAGCCCCAGCATTTT. The encoded protein is CASSLDRGPNQPQHF.

This clonotype appeared a few times. The V and J genes are TRBV11-2 and TRBJ2-2; 9 positions agree with TRBD1. CDR3 length: 14 amino acids. From germline, CDR1 is SGHAT and CDR2 FQNNGV. Trimming removed 5 bases from V and 6 bases from J; junction bases left unmatched: 4. In nucleotides, the CDR3 is TGTGCCAGCAGCCCCAGACAGGGGGCCGGGGAGCTGTTTTTT. Amino acid sequence: CASSPRQGAGELFF.

This clonotype showed up many times. This chain links TRBV10-3 with TRBJ2-5; 7 nucleotides match TRBD1. The CDR3 runs 15 residues. The germline V gene encodes CDR1 ENHRY and CDR2 SYGVKD. With V trimmed by 0 bases and J by 4 bases, 5 bases remained unmatched. The CDR3 protein is CAISESTGLGETQYF. The CDR3 DNA reads TGTGCCATCAGTGAGTCGACAGGGTTGGGAGAGACCCAGTACTTC.

In this sample, this clonotype turned up many times. The chain uses TRBV5-1 and TRBJ2-3, with a weak D call TRBD2 (6 bases). Germline lookup yields CDR1 SGHRS and CDR2 YFSETQ. The CDR3 runs 14 residues. V was shortened by 4 bases and J by 2 bases, with 11 bases between the two germline ends. The CDR3 nucleotides are TGCGCCAGCAGCGTCACGCGGGACACAGATACGCAGTATTTT. This codes for CASSVTRDTDTQYF.

The V call is TRBV15, the J call TRBJ1-4, with D unresolved. The CDR3 is 13 residues long. Trimming removed 5 bases at V and 0 bases at J, with 4 bases between. Germline CDR1 and CDR2: LNHNV and YYDKDF (reference sequence). The CDR3 DNA reads as TGTGCCACCAGCTCCACAACTAATGAAAAACTGTTTTTT. Amino acid sequence: CATSSTTNEKLFF.

The V and J genes are TRBV5-1 and TRBJ2-7, with D maybe TRBD1 (6 bases). V shed 0 bases and J shed 3 bases, with 22 bases lying between them. CDR1 is SGHRS and CDR2 is YFSETQ in the germline V gene. The CDR3 covers 18 residues. DNA of the CDR3: TGCGCCAGCAGCTTGGGGATTGAACCGGGACATCCTGACTACGAGCAGTACTTC. It yields the protein CASSLGIEPGHPDYEQYF.

This clonotype was recorded only once. This sequence joins TRBV10-3 and TRBJ1-4; a possible D gene is TRBD1 (6 bases). V was cut by 6 bases and J by 6 bases, with 14 bases left in between. This CDR3 spans 14 amino acids. From germline, CDR1 is ENHRY and CDR2 SYGVKD. For the CDR3, the DNA is TGTGCCATCAGCGAAAGGGGGAAAGATGAAAAACTGTTTTTT. Its protein is CAISERGKDEKLFF.

In this sample, this clonotype turned up a few times. The CDR3 reads CASSLVGPQHF. CDR3 coding DNA: TGTGCCAGCAGCTTAGTTGGGCCCCAGCATTTT. The chain has TRBV7-2 and TRBJ1-5; D not resolved. CDR1 is SGHTA and CDR2 is FQGNSA in the germline V gene. The CDR3 consists of 11 residues. V gave up 1 base and J gave up 9 bases, with 4 bases separating them.

There are many counts of this clonotype. The V and J genes are TRBV20-1 and TRBJ2-3; TRBD1 agrees at 8 bases. V was clipped by 3 bases and J by 4 bases; unmatched bases: 9. This CDR3 is 15 amino acids long. Per germline, CDR1 DFQATT and CDR2 SNEGSKA (reference sequence). CDR3 sequence reads: CSASPRQGRPDTQYF. CDR3 nucleotide sequence: TGCAGTGCTAGCCCCCGACAGGGGCGCCCAGATACGCAGTATTTT.

This clonotype has ten or more counts. The chain couples TRBV3-1 to TRBJ2-7; 7 positions match TRBD1. CDR3 length equals 15 residues. Per the germline V gene, CDR1 is LGHDT and CDR2 is YNNKEL (reference sequence). The J segment lost 3 bases and the V segment lost 2 bases, leaving 7 bases of the junction unmatched. The CDR3 DNA reads as TGTGCCAGCAGCCAAATGAGGACAGGCCGCTACGAGCAGTACTTC. Protein: CASSQMRTGRYEQYF.

This clonotype was counted only a few times. The CDR3, as DNA: TGTGCCAGCAGCGTTACTAGCGGGGGTCAGTTCTTC. Its translation: CASSVTSGGQFF. The chain carries TRBV7-2 and TRBJ2-1; 11 positions agree with TRBD2. This CDR3 is built from 12 residues. V lost 5 bases to trimming and J lost 13 bases; unmatched junction nucleotides: 4. Looked up from germline, CDR1 is SGHTA and CDR2 is FQGNSA. Drawing the rest from reference TRBV7-2 and TRBJ2-1, the complete variable domain is GAGVSQSPSNKVTEKGKDVELRCDPISGHTALYWYRQSLGQGLEFLIYFQGNSAPDKSGLPSDRFSAERTGGSVSTLTIQRTQQEDSAVYLCASSVTSGGQFFGPGTRLTVL.

This clonotype has a count of ten or more. This sequence joins TRBV5-1 and TRBJ2-7; perhaps TRBD2 as D (6 bases). The CDR3 consists of 17 residues. Germline-derived CDR1 and CDR2 are SGHRS and YFSETQ. Trimming took off 4 bases at V and 2 bases at J, with 22 bases between the two ends. CDR3 DNA: TGCGCCAGCAGCACTGGGCTTCTAGCCAGGACTACCTACGAGCAGTACTTC. It specifies CASSTGLLARTTYEQYF.

Many counts were recorded for this clonotype. This chain connects TRBV6-5 to TRBJ2-2; the match to TRBD2 covers 9 bases. The CDR3 loop spans 19 amino acids. Germline trimming cut 4 bases from V and 5 bases from J; bases unmatched to any gene: 17. Germline V gives CDR1 MNHEY, CDR2 SVGAGI. CDR3 sequence reads: CASSSRGGRGRAGTGELFF. The DNA for the CDR3 is TGTGCCAGCAGTTCCCGAGGTGGACGCGGGAGGGCGGGAACCGGGGAGCTGTTTTTT.

As for this clonotype: The junction differs from germline at one of its ends, possibly a read error. The V call is TRBV7-3, the J call TRBJ2-2, with TRBD2 matching 12 bases. The CDR3 totals 16 residues. The germline V gene has CDR1 SGHTA and CDR2 FQGTGA. The CDR3 DNA follows: TGTGCCAGCAGTCAACTAGCGGGAGGCCTAGGCGGGGAGCCGTTTTTT. Translated: CASSQLAGGLGGEPFF.

At least ten counts were recorded for this clonotype. The rearrangement joins TRBV28 to TRBJ1-5, with a tentative D call TRBD1 (5 bases). CDR3 length equals 16 residues. CDR1 is MDHEN and CDR2 is SYDVKM in the germline V gene. Trimming took off 5 bases at V and 5 bases at J, with 19 bases between the two ends. CDR3 region: CASSPRPRGEDQPQHF. As DNA, the CDR3 is TGTGCCAGCAGTCCCCGGCCGAGGGGAGAGGATCAGCCCCAGCATTTT.

The gene calls are TRBV5-4 and TRBJ2-1, with 10 nucleotides matching TRBD2. Germline V gene sequence: CDR1 SGHNT, CDR2 YYREEE (reference sequence). This CDR3 contains 16 residues. J gave up 5 bases and V 2 bases, and 7 bases lay outside the gene matches. DNA of the CDR3: TGTGCCAGCAGCTTAGAAGCGGGAGGGATACACAATGAGCAGTTCTTC. It is translated as CASSLEAGGIHNEQFF.